This TCR beta chain originates from a study of blood T cell repertoires in COVID-19. Study context: COVID-19 samples from acute and convalescent phases originated in the United States, Italy and Spain. From T cells, B-cell-depleted T cells, or PBMCs came the material, which was cDNA or gDNA.

Original analysis: Amplification of reference gene primers provided the estimated nucleated cell counts. Method: immunoSEQ multiplex PCR; TCRdb's copy keeps in-frame clones and lacks some. For V, J and clone size, that table is used; D and trimming come from the DNA. This table holds approximately 140,000 clones, 84% found once. V trimming: 2 bases; J trimming: 0 bases; junction bases outside the gene matches: 6. The CDR3 has 16 amino acids. Germline V gene data show CDR1 as MNHNY and CDR2 as SVGAGI (reference sequence). The sequence was obtained from a man aged 65 to 85 with acute or convalescent COVID-19. Sequencing was carried out using peripheral blood. The J gene is TRBJ2-7, the V gene TRBV6-6; TRBD2 aligns across 8 bases. CDR3 sequence: CASSYAGTRPSYEQYF. The CDR3 nucleotides read TGTGCCAGCAGTTACGCCGGGACTAGACCCTCCTACGAGCAGTACTTC.